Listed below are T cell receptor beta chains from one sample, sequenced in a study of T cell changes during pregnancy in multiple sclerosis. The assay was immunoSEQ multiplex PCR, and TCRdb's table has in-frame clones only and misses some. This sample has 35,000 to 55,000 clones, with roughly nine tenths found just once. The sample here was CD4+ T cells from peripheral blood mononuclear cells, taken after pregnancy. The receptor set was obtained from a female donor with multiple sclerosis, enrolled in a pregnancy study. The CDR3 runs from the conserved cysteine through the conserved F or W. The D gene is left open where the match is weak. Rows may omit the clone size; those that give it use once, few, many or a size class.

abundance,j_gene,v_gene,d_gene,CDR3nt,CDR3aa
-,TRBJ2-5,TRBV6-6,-,TGTGCCAGCAGTTGGATGCCGTGGGGCCCTCAAGAGACCCAGTACTTC,CASSWMPWGPQETQYF
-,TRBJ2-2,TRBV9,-,TGTGCCAGCAGCGTAGGCCCTAGGCATACCGGGGAGCTGTTTTTT,CASSVGPRHTGELFF
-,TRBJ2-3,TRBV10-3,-,TGTGCCATCAGTGAGTCCGGGGATACGATGACTAGCACAGATACGCAGTATTTT,CAISESGDTMTSTDTQYF
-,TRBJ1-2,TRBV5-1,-,TGCGCCAGCAGCTTGGCCCCGGGGAGTGGCTATGGCTACACCTTC,CASSLAPGSGYGYTF
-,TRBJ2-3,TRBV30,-,TGTGCCTGGGCTCTGAGAGACACTACGCAGTATTTT,CAWALRDTTQYF
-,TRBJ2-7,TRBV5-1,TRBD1,TGCGCCAGCAGCAGATCCGGGACAGGGGGCAGCGAGCAGTACTTC,CASSRSGTGGSEQYF
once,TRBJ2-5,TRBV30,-,TGTGCCTGGGCGGCGGGACAAGAGACCCAGTACTTC,CAWAAGQETQYF
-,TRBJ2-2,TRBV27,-,TGTGCCAGCAGTGGGCAGAACACCGGGGAGCTGTTTTTT,CASSGQNTGELFF
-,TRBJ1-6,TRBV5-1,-,TGCGCCAGCAGCTTGGGTAGTAATTCACCCCTCCACTTT,CASSLGSNSPLHF
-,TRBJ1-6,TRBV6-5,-,TGTGCCAGCAGTTACGAGAATAATTCACCCCTCCACTTT,CASSYENNSPLHF
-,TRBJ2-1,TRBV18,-,TGTGCCAGCTCACTCGACCGGGTTGCATACAATGAGCAGTTCTTC,CASSLDRVAYNEQFF
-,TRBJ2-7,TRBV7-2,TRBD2,TGTGCCAGCACCGTACCCGCGGGAGGGCTCAACGAGCAGTACTTC,CASTVPAGGLNEQYF
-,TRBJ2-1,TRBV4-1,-,TGCGCCAGCAGCCAAGGGTCTTTAGCGGCTAGCTCCTACAATGAGCAGTTCTTC,CASSQGSLAASSYNEQFF
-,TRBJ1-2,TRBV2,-,TGTGCCAGCAGTGAACAGTCCTGGGGCTACACCTTC,CASSEQSWGYTF
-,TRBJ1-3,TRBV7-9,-,TGTGCCAGCAGCTTAGGACACCTCTCTGGAAACACCATATATTTT,CASSLGHLSGNTIYF
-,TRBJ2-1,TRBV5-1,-,TGCGCCAGCAGCGTAGCTCTAGACGAGCAGTTCTTC,CASSVALDEQFF
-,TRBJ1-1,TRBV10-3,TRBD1,TGTGCCATCAGTTCACAGGGGGTCAACACTGAAGCTTTCTTT,CAISSQGVNTEAFF
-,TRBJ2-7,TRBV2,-,TGTGCCAGCAGTGAAGGATGGGGCGTTAGCTACGAGCAGTACTTC,CASSEGWGVSYEQYF
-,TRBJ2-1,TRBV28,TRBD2,TGTGCCAGCAGCCCAGGACTAGCGGGATATAAAGAGCAGTTCTTC,CASSPGLAGYKEQFF
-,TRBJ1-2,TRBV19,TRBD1,TGTGCCAGTAGTACCGGGGACAGTAACTATGGCTACACCTTC,CASSTGDSNYGYTF
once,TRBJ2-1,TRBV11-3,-,TGTGCCAGCAGCTTGTTCGGCAATGAGCAGTTCTTC,CASSLFGNEQFF
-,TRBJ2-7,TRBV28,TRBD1,TGTGCCAGCAGTTTAGAGAGGACAGGAGATTACGAGCAGTACTTC,CASSLERTGDYEQYF
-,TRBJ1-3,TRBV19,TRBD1,TGTGCCAGTAGTGTTGGGACAGCTGGAAACACCATATATTTT,CASSVGTAGNTIYF
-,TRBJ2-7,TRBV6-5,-,TGTGCCAGCAGTTACGCAGACATGGAAACCTACGAGCAGTACTTC,CASSYADMETYEQYF
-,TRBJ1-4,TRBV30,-,TGTGCCTGGAGTAGTAGGAGGAGTTCAACTAATGAAAAACTGTTTTTT,CAWSSRRSSTNEKLFF
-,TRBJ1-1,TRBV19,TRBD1,TGTGCCAGTAGTAGACAGGGTTTGAACACTGAAGCTTTCTTT,CASSRQGLNTEAFF
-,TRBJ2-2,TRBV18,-,TGTGCCAGCTCACCACTAAACACCGGGGAGCTGTTTTTT,CASSPLNTGELFF
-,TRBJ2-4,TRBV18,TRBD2,TGTGCCAGCTCACCACCGGGACTAGCGGGGGACAGCATTCAGTACTTC,CASSPPGLAGDSIQYF
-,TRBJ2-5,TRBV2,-,TGTGCCAGCAGGCGTTCACTCCGGGGGGAGACCCAGTACTTC,CASRRSLRGETQYF
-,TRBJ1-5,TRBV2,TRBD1,TGTGCCAGCAGGAGGGGACAGGAGTTCTATAGCAATCAGCCCCAGCATTTT,CASRRGQEFYSNQPQHF
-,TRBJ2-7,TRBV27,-,TGTGCCAGCAGCCCCGGGACACCCCTCGTCATCGAGCAGTACTTC,CASSPGTPLVIEQYF